This entry lists 25 T cell receptor beta chains sequenced from one sample in a study of T cell therapy after organ transplantation. Produced via immunoSEQ multiplex PCR; TCRdb's table is partial and in-frame only. The repertoire holds 1,000 to 1,500 clones, with more than 60% as singletons. These receptors' antigens are unknown. The time point here: 20-29 weeks after completion of therapy. The specimen was CD8+ T cells from blood, collected after autologous CMV-specific T cell therapy. These receptors all stem from a human patient who had received a solid organ transplant and had CMV disease. Among the T cells, some may be from the graft donor.

The chain has TRBV5-4 and TRBJ1-4; D perhaps matches TRBD1 (5 bases). CDR1 is SGHNT, CDR2 YYREEE, per germline (reference sequence). CDR3 length equals 12 residues. Trimming took off 0 bases at V and 12 bases at J, with 9 bases between the two ends. The CDR3 region is CASSLGGTELFF. CDR3 sequence (DNA): TGTGCCAGCAGCTTGGGGGGGACGGAACTGTTTTTT.

The chain links TRBV25-1 to TRBJ2-5; TRBD2 agrees at 10 bases. This CDR3 is built from 17 residues. Per germline, CDR1 MGHDK and CDR2 SYGVNS. Trimming cost V 0 bases and J 1 base; bases outside gene matches: 5. For the CDR3, the DNA is TGTGCCAGCAGTGAATATATGGAGCGGGAGGGCCAAGAGACCCAGTACTTC. Protein: CASSEYMEREGQETQYF. The complete variable domain, with remaining parts taken from reference TRBV25-1 and TRBJ2-5, reads EADIYQTPRYLVIGTGKKITLECSQTMGHDKMYWYQQDPGMELHLIHYSYGVNSTEKGDLSSESTVSRIRTEHFPLTLESARPSHTSQYLCASSEYMEREGQETQYFGPGTRLLVL.

In its sample, this clone is large. This sequence joins TRBV27 and TRBJ2-7, with TRBD1 matching over 9 bases. CDR1 is MNHEY and CDR2 is SMNVEV in the germline V gene (reference sequence). The ends lost 8 bases at V and 6 bases at J; junction bases unmatched: 8. The CDR3 has 13 residues. CDR3 loop: CASAPGQGREQYF. The CDR3, as DNA: TGTGCCAGCGCCCCGGGACAGGGACGCGAGCAGTACTTC.

About this clone itself: With a far larger clone one base away, a read error is the likely cause. The chain uses TRBV4-3 and TRBJ1-4; D might be TRBD1 (5 bases). The CDR3 has 17 residues. Trimming left V 0 bases short and J 8 bases short, with 19 bases between. CDR1 is LGHNA, CDR2 YSLEER, per germline. The CDR3 DNA sequence: TGCGCCAGCAGCCAAGAGGGGCGGGAGGGGTACGGGGAAAAACTGTTTTTT. Encoded protein: CASSQEGREGYGEKLFF.

This chain connects TRBV28 to TRBJ1-5; perhaps TRBD1 as D (6 bases). This CDR3 has 16 residues. Trimming left V 4 bases short and J 0 bases short, with 13 bases between. Germline CDR1 reads MDHEN; CDR2 reads SYDVKM. The CDR3 reads CASSSGTIYSNQPQHF. CDR3 coding DNA: TGTGCCAGCAGTTCCGGGACAATCTATAGCAATCAGCCCCAGCATTTT.

The V and J genes are TRBV11-1 and TRBJ1-1; D may be TRBD1 (6 bases). Per germline, CDR1 SGHAT and CDR2 FQDESV (reference sequence). Trimming cost V 5 bases and J 5 bases, with 18 bases left between them. The CDR3 loop spans 15 amino acids. The CDR3 DNA follows: TGTGCCAGCAGCAGTTGGGGAGAGGGGGGAACTGAAGCTTTCTTT. The encoded protein is CASSSWGEGGTEAFF.

The chain couples TRBV6-5 to TRBJ1-6; possibly TRBD1 for D (6 bases). V lost 0 bases and J lost 5, with 8 bases in between. The CDR3 runs to 15 residues. Germline V CDR1 and CDR2: MNHEY, SVGAGI. The CDR3 DNA follows: TGTGCCAGCAGTTACTCCACAGGGAATAATTCACCCCTCCACTTT. This translates into CASSYSTGNNSPLHF.

The V and J genes are TRBV25-1 and TRBJ2-2; the match to TRBD1 covers 7 bases. The trim removed 0 bases at V and 5 bases at J, leaving 6 bases unmatched. This CDR3 is 16 amino acids long. Germline V gives CDR1 MGHDK, CDR2 SYGVNS. CDR3 region: CASSEYDRVGTGELFF. The CDR3 nucleotides read TGTGCCAGCAGTGAATATGACAGGGTGGGGACCGGGGAGCTGTTTTTT. The variable domain in full, with the rest retrieved from reference TRBV25-1 and TRBJ2-2, is EADIYQTPRYLVIGTGKKITLECSQTMGHDKMYWYQQDPGMELHLIHYSYGVNSTEKGDLSSESTVSRIRTEHFPLTLESARPSHTSQYLCASSEYDRVGTGELFFGEGSRLTVL.

This sequence joins TRBV7-3 and TRBJ1-5, with D unclear. V gave up 1 base and J gave up 4 bases, with 11 bases separating them. The CDR3 runs to 15 residues. The germline CDR1 and CDR2 sequences are SGHTA and FQGTGA. CDR3 region: CASSLSAGNNQPQHF. CDR3 nucleotide sequence: TGTGCCAGCAGCTTAAGCGCGGGTAATAATCAGCCCCAGCATTTT. Filled out from reference TRBV7-3 and TRBJ1-5, the complete variable domain reads GAGVSQTPSNKVTEKGKYVELRCDPISGHTALYWYRQSLGQGPEFLIYFQGTGAADDSGLPNDRFFAVRPEGSVSTLKIQRTERGDSAVYLCASSLSAGNNQPQHFGDGTRLSIL.

Only a few counts were recorded for this clone. This chain connects TRBV10-1 to TRBJ2-7, with D possibly TRBD1 on 6 matching bases. Per the germline V gene, CDR1 is WNHNN and CDR2 is SYGVQD (reference sequence). Trimming took 2 bases from V and 3 from J, leaving 8 bases between them. The CDR3 extends over 13 amino acids. CDR3 loop: CASSEGGSYEQYF. The CDR3 DNA sequence: TGCGCCAGCAGTGAGGGGGGCAGCTACGAGCAGTACTTC.

The rearrangement links TRBV5-6 to TRBJ2-7; D perhaps matches TRBD2 (5 bases). The V end lost 3 bases, the J end lost 3 bases, and 10 bases lay between the germline ends. The CDR3 is 13 amino acids. CDR1 and CDR2 (germline): SGHDT, YYEEEE. The CDR3 is CASSSGLSYEQYF. In DNA, the CDR3 is TGTGCCAGCAGCTCCGGACTCAGCTACGAGCAGTACTTC.

The table lists this clone with a few counts. The CDR3 is CASSYDPGPRPPYEQYF. CDR3 nucleotide sequence: TGTGCCAGCAGCTACGATCCTGGACCGAGACCCCCCTACGAGCAGTACTTC. This sequence joins TRBV28 and TRBJ2-7, with D unclear. CDR1 MDHEN and CDR2 SYDVKM come from the germline V gene. The CDR3 is 17 amino acids. The V end was cut by 6 bases, the J end by 2 bases, with 23 bases between.

The chain links TRBV7-9 to TRBJ2-7; D possibly corresponds to TRBD1 (6 bases). V was cut by 3 bases and J by 2 bases, with 11 bases left in between. Germline V CDR1 and CDR2: SEHNR, FQNEAQ (reference sequence). The CDR3 consists of 14 residues. The CDR3: CASSFRDIAYEQYF. DNA of the CDR3: TGTGCCAGCAGCTTCCGGGACATAGCCTACGAGCAGTACTTC.

The table lists this clone with a few counts. V usage is TRBV2 and J usage is TRBJ1-4, with D maybe TRBD1 (6 bases). Germline V gene sequence: CDR1 SNHLY, CDR2 FYNNEI. Between the trimmed V and J ends, which lost 2 bases and 4 bases, there was a span of 14 bases. The CDR3 spans 16 residues. The CDR3 reads CASSESMGHGNEKLFF. CDR3 sequence (DNA): TGTGCCAGCAGTGAATCTATGGGACACGGTAATGAAAAACTGTTTTTT.

This chain links TRBV6-6 with TRBJ1-2, with 7 bases that match TRBD1. There are 15 residues in the CDR3. Germline V CDR1 and CDR2: MNHNY, SVGAGI (reference sequence). With 5 bases clipped from V and 4 bases from J, the junction kept 10 bases outside the gene matches. CDR3 DNA sequence: TGTGCCAGCAGTCCCCACAGGGGCGGAGGCTATGGCTACACCTTC. This gives the protein CASSPHRGGGYGYTF.

Within the sample, this clone is hyperexpanded (1% or more). This chain joins TRBV6-5 and TRBJ2-7; D is unclear. Looked up from germline, CDR1 is MNHEY and CDR2 is SVGAGI. The length of the CDR3 is 13 residues. The V and J ends lost 0 bases and 7 bases respectively, with 10 bases between them. CDR3 amino acids: CASSYSNVNEQYF. CDR3 in DNA: TGTGCCAGCAGTTACTCGAACGTGAATGAGCAGTACTTC.

The chain uses TRBV19 and TRBJ2-7; D remains unclear. Per germline, CDR1 LNHDA and CDR2 SQIVND (reference sequence). Deletions cut 4 bases from V and 0 bases from J, with 7 bases between. This CDR3 region has 13 residues. In DNA, the CDR3 is TGTGCCAGTAGTACCCCCTTCTCCTACGAGCAGTACTTC. Residues: CASSTPFSYEQYF. The full variable domain, rest sourced from reference TRBV19 and TRBJ2-7, is DGGITQSPKYLFRKEGQNVTLSCEQNLNHDAMYWYRQDPGQGLRLIYYSQIVNDFQKGDIAEGYSVSREKKESFPLTVTSAQKNPTAFYLCASSTPFSYEQYFGPGTRLTVT.

The rearrangement links TRBV7-9 to TRBJ2-7; D is tentatively TRBD1 or TRBD2 (6 bases each). The germline CDR1 and CDR2 sequences are SEHNR and FQNEAQ (reference sequence). V lost 1 base and J 6 bases, leaving 19 bases between the germline ends. CDR3 length equals 16 residues. The CDR3 DNA reads as TGTGCCAGCAGCTTAGACGCCCCGGGGGCATACCGCGAGCAGTACTTC. Amino acid sequence: CASSLDAPGAYREQYF. Variable domain in full (rest from reference TRBV7-9 and TRBJ2-7): DTGVSQNPRHKITKRGQNVTFRCDPISEHNRLYWYRQTLGQGPEFLTYFQNEAQLEKSRLLSDRFSAERPKGSFSTLEIQRTEQGDSAMYLCASSLDAPGAYREQYFGPGTRLTVT.

This clone has a single count. This rearrangement joins TRBV15 to TRBJ1-3; D gene unclear. Per germline, CDR1 LNHNV and CDR2 YYDKDF (reference sequence). This CDR3 is built from 13 residues. Trimming took off 7 bases at V and 4 bases at J, with 11 bases between the two ends. CDR3 sequence reads: CATTYSEGNTIYF. The DNA for the CDR3 is TGTGCCACCACCTATTCGGAGGGAAACACCATATATTTT.

By share, this clone ranks as large. The chain carries TRBV18 and TRBJ1-1; D not resolved. Trimming removed 5 bases from V and 0 bases from J, with 10 bases in between. This CDR3 has 14 amino acids. CDR1 is KGHSH, CDR2 LQKENI, per germline. The CDR3 is CASSAGRMNTEAFF. DNA for the CDR3: TGTGCCAGCTCAGCCGGACGGATGAACACTGAAGCTTTCTTT.

This clone came up a few times. CDR3 residues: CASSQVWSTYEQYF. The CDR3 coding sequence is TGTGCCAGCAGCCAAGTCTGGTCCACCTACGAGCAGTACTTC. The chain links TRBV14 to TRBJ2-7; D gene uncertain. Germline loops: CDR1 SGHDN, CDR2 FVKESK. Trimming stripped 1 base from V and 2 bases from J, with 9 bases between. CDR3 length equals 14 residues. The full variable domain, its missing parts supplied by reference TRBV14 and TRBJ2-7, is EAGVTQFPSHSVIEKGQTVTLRCDPISGHDNLYWYRRVMGKEIKFLLHFVKESKQDESGMPNNRFLAERTGGTYSTLKVQPAELEDSGVYFCASSQVWSTYEQYFGPGTRLTVT.

This clone has more than one count but fewer than ten. This chain links TRBV19 with TRBJ1-4; 7 nucleotides match TRBD1. Germline-derived CDR1 and CDR2 are LNHDA and SQIVND (reference sequence). This CDR3 is 14 amino acids long. With V trimmed by 7 bases and J by 8 bases, 10 bases remained unmatched. For the CDR3, the DNA is TGTGCCAGTACCGCAGGGGGTGAGGGGGAAAAACTGTTTTTT. This encodes CASTAGGEGEKLFF.

Comments on this clone: Possible read error: a much larger clone is one base away. V and J are TRBV7-9 and TRBJ2-7, with D perhaps matching TRBD2 (7 bases). V lost 6 bases and J lost 1, with 16 bases in between. Germline lookup yields CDR1 SEHNR and CDR2 FQNEAQ (reference sequence). There are 15 residues in the CDR3. In DNA, the CDR3 is TGTGCCAGCAGGGGGGCGGGGGATCAGTCCTACGAGCAGTACTTC. Its translation is CASRGAGDQSYEQYF.

This clone was seen only a few times. The chain is built from TRBV5-1 and TRBJ1-3; the D is unclear. The V gene's germline CDR1 is SGHRS and CDR2 YFSETQ. The CDR3 has 15 amino acids. V lost 0 bases, J lost 0 bases, and 7 bases lay in between. Written as DNA, the CDR3 is TGCGCCAGCAGCTTGGCAGGCAGCTCTGGAAACACCATATATTTT. Protein: CASSLAGSSGNTIYF.

The rearrangement links TRBV28 to TRBJ2-7, with D perhaps TRBD2 (6 bases). This CDR3 contains 18 residues. Between the trimmed V and J ends, which lost 5 bases and 6 bases, there was a span of 29 bases. Germline V CDR1 and CDR2: MDHEN, SYDVKM. The CDR3, as DNA: TGTGCCAGCAGTCCGGCCGTTCCTTGGAGGGAATCAATAAGCGAGCAGTACTTC. Amino acid sequence: CASSPAVPWRESISEQYF. The variable domain in full, with the rest retrieved from reference TRBV28 and TRBJ2-7, is DVKVTQSSRYLVKRTGEKVFLECVQDMDHENMFWYRQDPGLGLRLIYFSYDVKMKEKGDIPEGYSVSREKKERFSLILESASTNQTSMYLCASSPAVPWRESISEQYFGPGTRLTVT.